The 29 T cell receptor beta chains presented below share a single source sample, sequenced in a study of T cell repertoires in cytomegalovirus infection. Via MiXCR, TCRdb re-called the reads, giving one row per CDR3 protein. The sample gives about 230,000 distinct CDR3 sequences, approximately 24% of which show up once; 15% to 20% is in the top ten. The sequenced sample consisted of CD8+ T cells from PBMCs. Receptors originate from a human donor in good health (CMV status not recorded). Some clones in this sample may be carry-over from other donors' samples.

This clonotype was seen repeatedly, ten times or more. V and J are TRBV12-3 or TRBV12-4 and TRBJ2-3; 7 positions match TRBD2. CDR3 size: 16 residues. V lost 4 bases, J lost 0 bases, and 7 bases stayed unmatched. The CDR3 DNA is TGTGCCAGCAGTTACCTATCTAGCGGTAGCACAGATACGCAGTATTTT. Protein product: CASSYLSSGSTDTQYF.

A few counts support this clonotype. This sequence joins TRBV10-3 and TRBJ2-3, with D possibly TRBD2 on 5 matching bases. The germline V gene has CDR1 ENHRY and CDR2 SYGVKD. The CDR3 is made up of 14 amino acids. V was trimmed by 3 bases and J by 3 bases, leaving 10 bases between them. The CDR3 reads CAISDEGPTDTQYF. In nucleotides, the CDR3 is TGTGCCATCAGTGATGAGGGCCCGACAGATACGCAGTATTTT.

This clonotype was counted only a few times. V gene TRBV7-6 combines with J gene TRBJ1-2; D may be TRBD1 (5 bases). CDR1 and CDR2 from the germline V gene are SGHVS and FNYEAQ. The V end was cut by 7 bases, the J end by 6 bases, with 18 bases between. There are 14 residues in the CDR3. The CDR3 region has the DNA TGTGCCAGCACCTCCCTCAGGGAGCGCGATGGCTACACCTTC. It yields the protein CASTSLRERDGYTF.

Only a few counts were recorded for this clonotype. The chain uses TRBV28 and TRBJ1-6; D call uncertain. Trimming took off 5 bases at V and 7 bases at J, with 12 bases between the two ends. The CDR3 contains 14 residues. CDR1 is MDHEN, CDR2 SYDVKM, per germline. The CDR3 region has the DNA TGTGCCAGCAGTCTCCGGACGGGGAATTCACCCCTCCACTTT. Amino acids: CASSLRTGNSPLHF. The full variable domain, rest sourced from reference TRBV28 and TRBJ1-6, is DVKVTQSSRYLVKRTGEKVFLECVQDMDHENMFWYRQDPGLGLRLIYFSYDVKMKEKGDIPEGYSVSREKKERFSLILESASTNQTSMYLCASSLRTGNSPLHFGNGTRLTVT.

The V call is TRBV19, the J call TRBJ2-1; D gene unclear. The germline V gene encodes CDR1 LNHDA and CDR2 SQIVND (reference sequence). Trimming removed 2 bases at V and 7 bases at J, with 9 bases between. This CDR3 spans 13 amino acids. CDR3 region: CASSIIDRNEQFF. The CDR3, as DNA: TGTGCCAGTAGTATAATAGATCGAAATGAGCAGTTCTTC. Variable domain in full (rest from reference TRBV19 and TRBJ2-1): DGGITQSPKYLFRKEGQNVTLSCEQNLNHDAMYWYRQDPGQGLRLIYYSQIVNDFQKGDIAEGYSVSREKKESFPLTVTSAQKNPTAFYLCASSIIDRNEQFFGPGTRLTVL.

V usage is TRBV12-3 or TRBV12-4 and J usage is TRBJ2-7; D gene uncertain. The CDR3 totals 11 residues. Trimming stripped 5 bases from V and 7 bases from J, with 9 bases between. In DNA, the CDR3 is TGTGCCAGCAGTACCGGTTTGGAGCAGTACTTC. Protein: CASSTGLEQYF.

This rearrangement joins TRBV4-2 to TRBJ2-7; D remains ambiguous. V lost 4 bases and J lost 2, with 12 bases in between. This CDR3 contains 14 residues. Germline V gene lookup returns CDR1 LGHNA and CDR2 YNFKEQ. The CDR3 loop is CASSLRDNPYEQYF. The DNA for the CDR3 is TGTGCCAGCAGCCTCAGAGATAACCCCTACGAGCAGTACTTC.

The V gene is TRBV4-1, the J gene TRBJ2-3; 14 bases align to TRBD2. Trimming removed 0 bases from V and 2 bases from J; junction bases left unmatched: 4. Germline V gives CDR1 MGHRA, CDR2 YSYEKL. This CDR3 has 18 residues. CDR3 DNA sequence: TGCGCCAGCAGCCAAGATCGGGGACTAGCGGGGGACACAGATACGCAGTATTTT. This codes for CASSQDRGLAGDTDTQYF.

Relative to its sample, this clonotype is medium-sized. V is TRBV28 and J is TRBJ2-5, with TRBD1 identical over 8 bases. CDR1 is MDHEN and CDR2 is SYDVKM in the germline V gene. The CDR3 totals 14 residues. The ends lost 7 bases at V and 3 bases at J; junction bases unmatched: 7. The CDR3 DNA reads TGTGCCAGCATCCCGGACAGGGACGAAGAGACCCAGTACTTC. Residues: CASIPDRDEETQYF.

This clonotype was seen ten or more times. The V call is TRBV7-9, the J call TRBJ2-7; no definite D call. V lost 5 bases, J lost 3 bases, and 14 bases lay in between. CDR3 length equals 14 residues. Germline CDR1 and CDR2: SEHNR and FQNEAQ (reference sequence). The CDR3 DNA reads TGTGCCAGCAGCCACGAAGGGCGGATCTACGAGCAGTACTTC. It is translated as CASSHEGRIYEQYF.

This rearrangement joins TRBV12-3 or TRBV12-4 to TRBJ2-3, with 11 bases fitting TRBD2. This CDR3 contains 16 residues. The trim removed 6 bases at V and 1 base at J, leaving 6 bases unmatched. CDR3 DNA: TGTGCCAGCAGCATAGCGGGGGGGCGGGGCACAGATACGCAGTATTTT. Its protein is CASSIAGGRGTDTQYF.

This clonotype was found a few times. V gene TRBV7-2 combines with J gene TRBJ2-2; D is possibly TRBD1 or TRBD2 (5 bases each). Germline V gene sequence: CDR1 SGHTA, CDR2 FQGNSA. The CDR3 is made up of 13 amino acids. Deletions cut 4 bases from V and 6 bases from J, with 9 bases between. The chain's CDR3 is CASSYQGPGELFF. CDR3 DNA sequence: TGTGCCAGCAGCTACCAGGGACCCGGGGAGCTGTTTTTT.

There are many counts of this clonotype. The chain carries TRBV28 and TRBJ1-2, with D uncertain. CDR1 and CDR2 from the germline V gene are MDHEN and SYDVKM. The CDR3 sequence is 15 residues long. V lost 0 bases and J 8 bases, leaving 16 bases between the germline ends. CDR3 coding DNA: TGTGCCAGCAGTTTATGGGCCGGGTACCCCCTGGGCTACACCTTC. Translation gives CASSLWAGYPLGYTF.

The V call is TRBV14, the J call TRBJ2-1, with unresolved D. Per germline, CDR1 SGHDN and CDR2 FVKESK. Trimming left V 7 bases short and J 0 bases short, with 7 bases between. This CDR3 contains 13 residues. CDR3 protein: CASTDHSYNEQFF. As DNA, the CDR3 is TGTGCCAGCACCGACCACTCCTACAATGAGCAGTTCTTC.

V gene TRBV29-1 combines with J gene TRBJ1-2; D is perhaps TRBD1 (6 bases). V lost 3 bases and J lost 3, with 11 bases in between. CDR3 length equals 13 residues. Germline V gives CDR1 SQVTM, CDR2 ANQGSEA. The CDR3 DNA sequence: TGCAGCGTTGACACAGGGTCAGACTATGGCTACACCTTC. This encodes CSVDTGSDYGYTF.

The J gene is TRBJ1-2, the V gene TRBV10-3, with no clear D. V shed 3 bases and J shed 3 bases, with 8 bases lying between them. The CDR3 spans 13 residues. The germline CDR1 and CDR2 sequences are ENHRY and SYGVKD. The CDR3 loop is CAISERQDYGYTF. The CDR3 bases are TGTGCCATCAGTGAACGGCAGGACTATGGCTACACCTTC.

This clonotype was counted at least ten times. The rearrangement links TRBV2 to TRBJ1-5; no firm D call. Trimming removed 1 base from V and 0 bases from J, with 7 bases in between. Germline V lookup: CDR1 SNHLY, CDR2 FYNNEI. The CDR3 contains 15 residues. Here the CDR3 DNA reads TGTGCCAGCAGTGAAGAAGATAATAGCAATCAGCCCCAGCATTTT. Residues: CASSEEDNSNQPQHF. Full variable domain (rest looked up from reference TRBV2 and TRBJ1-5): EPEVTQTPSHQVTQMGQEVILRCVPISNHLYFYWYRQILGQKVEFLVSFYNNEISEKSEIFDDQFSVERPDGSNFTLKIRSTKLEDSAMYFCASSEEDNSNQPQHFGDGTRLSIL.

The table lists this clonotype with many counts. This chain connects TRBV7-2 to TRBJ2-1; D ambiguous. V lost 1 base to trimming and J lost 8 bases, with 6 bases between them. The CDR3 sequence is 12 residues long. The germline V gene encodes CDR1 SGHTA and CDR2 FQGNSA. The DNA for the CDR3 is TGTGCCAGCAGCTTAGGTGGACATGAGCAGTTCTTC. Translation: CASSLGGHEQFF. Drawing the rest from reference TRBV7-2 and TRBJ2-1, the complete variable domain is GAGVSQSPSNKVTEKGKDVELRCDPISGHTALYWYRQSLGQGLEFLIYFQGNSAPDKSGLPSDRFSAERTGGSVSTLTIQRTQQEDSAVYLCASSLGGHEQFFGPGTRLTVL.

This clonotype was counted a few times. The rearrangement links TRBV7-9 to TRBJ2-5; D gene uncertain. Germline V gene lookup returns CDR1 SEHNR and CDR2 FQNEAQ (reference sequence). The CDR3 has 13 residues. V lost 3 bases to trimming and J lost 0 bases, with 5 bases between them. CDR3 protein: CASSFGNQETQYF. CDR3 bases: TGTGCCAGCAGCTTTGGGAACCAAGAGACCCAGTACTTC.

The chain links TRBV7-8 to TRBJ2-1; 11 nucleotides line up with TRBD2. V trimming: 5 bases; J trimming: 6 bases; junction bases outside the gene matches: 9. Germline V gene lookup returns CDR1 SGHVS and CDR2 FQNEAQ. The CDR3 is 16 residues long. CDR3 coding DNA: TGTGCCAGCAGCCCTATAGCGGGGGGGCCAGGCAATGAGCAGTTCTTC. This gives the protein CASSPIAGGPGNEQFF. The full variable domain, completed using reference TRBV7-8 and TRBJ2-1, is GAGVSQSPRYKVAKRGQDVALRCDPISGHVSLFWYQQALGQGPEFLTYFQNEAQLDKSGLPSDRFFAERPEGSVSTLKIQRTQQEDSAVYLCASSPIAGGPGNEQFFGPGTRLTVL.

This clonotype has ten or more counts. CDR3: CASSLAAEWGYTF. The CDR3 region has the DNA TGTGCCAGCAGCTTAGCGGCGGAGTGGGGCTACACCTTC. V gene TRBV7-8 combines with J gene TRBJ1-2; D unresolved. The germline gives CDR1 SGHVS, CDR2 FQNEAQ. Trimming stripped 0 bases from V and 8 bases from J, with 10 bases between. This CDR3 is 13 amino acids long.

The chain couples TRBV6-2 or TRBV6-3 to TRBJ2-7; TRBD2 matches 8 bases. Germline CDR1 and CDR2: MNHEY and SVGEGT. Trimming at V came to 5 bases and at J to 4 bases, leaving 7 bases not matched to a gene. This CDR3 has 14 amino acids. CDR3 in amino acids: CASSLSGALYEQYF. The CDR3 bases are TGTGCCAGCAGTCTTAGCGGGGCTCTATACGAGCAGTACTTC.

This clonotype has a handful of counts. This chain joins TRBV28 and TRBJ2-6; 8 positions agree with TRBD1. Germline CDR1 is MDHEN and CDR2 is SYDVKM. There are 17 residues in the CDR3. The trim removed 8 bases at V and 2 bases at J, leaving 11 bases unmatched. The CDR3 DNA reads TGTGCCAGCCAAGAACAGGGGGTGATCCCTGGGGCCAACGTCCTGACTTTC. Translating it yields CASQEQGVIPGANVLTF.

This clonotype has at least ten counts. This chain joins TRBV7-2 and TRBJ1-5, with D perhaps TRBD1 (6 bases). The CDR3 contains 15 residues. Trimming removed 3 bases from V and 3 bases from J, with 12 bases in between. CDR1 and CDR2 from the germline V gene are SGHTA and FQGNSA. In DNA form, the CDR3 reads TGTGCCAGCAGCTTTCTAGGGGGTATCAATCAGCCCCAGCATTTT. Its translation: CASSFLGGINQPQHF.

The table lists this clonotype with a few counts. The chain joins TRBV12-3 or TRBV12-4 to TRBJ1-1; 10 bases line up with TRBD1. The CDR3 covers 14 residues. Trimming cost V 6 bases and J 3 bases; bases outside gene matches: 4. CDR3 region: CASSRTGGDTEAFF. The CDR3 DNA reads as TGTGCCAGCAGCAGGACAGGGGGTGACACTGAAGCTTTCTTT.

This clonotype was recorded a few times. The V call is TRBV28, the J call TRBJ2-7, with TRBD1 matching over 9 bases. V lost 4 bases and J lost 6; bases outside the gene matches: 4. CDR1 is MDHEN and CDR2 is SYDVKM in the germline V gene. The CDR3 contains 13 residues. CDR3 amino acids: CASSSGQGPEQYF. For the CDR3, the DNA is TGTGCCAGCAGTTCGGGACAGGGACCCGAGCAGTACTTC.

This sequence joins TRBV4-1 and TRBJ2-7, with D maybe TRBD2 (5 bases). The CDR3 extends over 16 amino acids. Germline assignment: CDR1 MGHRA and CDR2 YSYEKL. V shed 0 bases and J shed 3 bases, with 15 bases lying between them. CDR3 protein: CASSQETLATNYEQYF. The CDR3 DNA sequence: TGCGCCAGCAGCCAAGAGACCCTAGCCACCAACTACGAGCAGTACTTC.

The chain is built from TRBV12-3 or TRBV12-4 and TRBJ1-3; the match to TRBD1 covers 7 bases. J gave up 5 bases and V 7 bases, and 5 bases lay outside the gene matches. The CDR3 runs to 13 residues. The CDR3 sequence: CASTQGDRNTIYF. CDR3 coding DNA: TGTGCCAGCACCCAGGGGGATCGAAACACCATATATTTT.

This clonotype showed up just a few times. The gene calls are TRBV7-9 and TRBJ2-7, with D possibly matching TRBD1 (6 bases). With 2 bases removed from V and 0 bases from J, the gap between germline ends came to 11 bases. Germline loops: CDR1 SEHNR, CDR2 FQNEAQ (reference sequence). CDR3 length equals 15 residues. The chain's CDR3 is CASSLFGQSSYEQYF. CDR3 sequence (DNA): TGTGCCAGCAGCTTATTCGGACAGAGCTCCTACGAGCAGTACTTC.